This TCR beta chain comes out of a study of T-cell memory formation after mild COVID-19. This clonotype was observed at least ten times. TCRdb recomputed calls from the 5' RACE reads with MiXCR, one row per CDR3 protein. The sample lists under 35,000 distinct CDR3 sequences; roughly 16% were seen once. The CDR3 runs to 16 residues. CDR1 is MNHEY, CDR2 SVGEGT, per germline. V trimming: 2 bases; J trimming: 7 bases; junction bases outside the gene matches: 14. The sequence derives from an adult who had mild COVID-19 (a few samples of this study predate the infection). Cell type and time point are not known. The sequenced sample consisted of PBMCs or a T cell subset sorted from them (not recorded which). The J gene is TRBJ2-7, the V gene TRBV6-2 or TRBV6-3, with 7 positions matching TRBD2. The CDR3 sequence is CASSYPRGGSSGEQYF. In nucleotides, the CDR3 is TGTGCCAGCAGTTACCCGAGGGGCGGGAGCTCGGGGGAGCAGTACTTC.